This is a list of T cell receptor beta chains from one sample in a study of molecular identifiers for immune sequencing clone quantification. From the PCR reads, TCRdb called clonotypes with MiXCR, one entry per CDR3 protein. The sample has under 800,000 distinct CDR3 sequences, 25% seen once. Sample: naive CD8+ T cells from blood, with Jurkat cell RNA spiked in. These receptors were taken from a human donor in good health. Some libraries in this study had Jurkat cell RNA spiked in. The CDR3 runs from the conserved cysteine through the conserved F or W. Fields, in order: clone size, D gene, J gene, V gene, CDR3 length, CDR3 protein, CDR3 DNA. The D gene is left open where the match is weak. The listing skips clone size in some rows; elsewhere it reads once, few, many or a size class.

NA | NA | TRBJ2-3 | TRBV6-5 | 15 | CASSYTGTHTDTQYF | TGTGCCAGCAGTTACACCGGGACGCACACAGATACGCAGTATTTT
NA | NA | TRBJ1-1 | TRBV7-9 | 14 | CASRRDRMNTEAFF | TGTGCCAGCAGACGCGACAGGATGAACACTGAAGCTTTCTTT
few | NA | TRBJ2-1 | TRBV30 | 14 | CAWSGGPPGNEQFF | TGTGCCTGGAGTGGGGGCCCCCCCGGCAATGAGCAGTTCTTC
few | TRBD1 | TRBJ1-2 | TRBV29-1 | 13 | CSVVRTGGYGYTF | TGCAGCGTTGTTAGGACAGGGGGCTATGGCTACACCTTC
NA | NA | TRBJ1-1 | TRBV19 | 13 | CASRLGRASEAFF | TGTGCCAGTAGACTCGGTCGTGCGTCTGAAGCTTTCTTT
NA | NA | TRBJ2-2 | TRBV9 | 12 | CASSVGTGELCF | TGTGCCAGCAGCGTAGGGACGGGGGAGCTGTGTTTT
few | NA | TRBJ1-5 | TRBV19 | 15 | CASSIARYSNQPQHF | TGTGCCAGTAGTATAGCCAGGTATAGCAATCAGCCCCAGCATTTT
NA | NA | TRBJ1-1 | TRBV9 | 16 | CASSVDKTGLGTEAFF | TGTGCCAGCAGCGTAGATAAGACCGGCTTAGGCACTGAAGCTTTCTTT
once | TRBD2 | TRBJ2-3 | TRBV19 | 17 | CASNLAGNLSSTDTQYF | TGTGCCAGTAACCTAGCGGGGAACCTATCTAGCACAGATACGCAGTATTTT
many | NA | TRBJ1-2 | TRBV3-1 | 13 | CASSQDPIFGYTF | TGTGCCAGCAGCCAAGATCCTATCTTTGGCTACACCTTC
NA | NA | TRBJ1-1 | TRBV6-2/TRBV6-3 | 14 | CACSYLGTNAEAFF | TGTGCCTGCAGTTACTTGGGCACGAACGCTGAAGCTTTCTTT
many | TRBD2 | TRBJ2-7 | TRBV29-1 | 18 | CSVEEGTSGESSSYEQYF | TGCAGCGTTGAAGAGGGGACTAGCGGGGAGTCGAGCTCCTACGAGCAGTACTTC
NA | NA | TRBJ1-1 | TRBV28 | 15 | CASKSGFGGFTEAFF | TGTGCCAGCAAAAGTGGTTTTGGGGGCTTCACTGAAGCTTTCTTT
few | NA | TRBJ2-5 | TRBV9 | 15 | CASSVAGSLGETQYF | TGTGCCAGCAGCGTAGCCGGCTCCTTGGGGGAGACCCAGTACTTC
many | NA | TRBJ1-1 | TRBV5-1 | 18 | CASSLVGPGAGMNTEAFF | TGCGCCAGCAGCTTGGTCGGACCCGGAGCCGGAATGAACACTGAAGCTTTCTTT
NA | NA | TRBJ2-3 | TRBV16 | 16 | CASRRRFGGATDTQYF | TGTGCCAGCAGACGCCGCTTTGGGGGGGCCACAGATACGCAGTATTTT
once | NA | TRBJ1-1 | TRBV15 | 13 | CATSIDVSAEAFF | TGTGCCACCAGCATAGATGTGTCAGCCGAAGCTTTCTTT
few | NA | TRBJ1-1 | TRBV5-4 | 12 | CASTQLSGEAFF | TGTGCCAGCACCCAGTTATCGGGTGAAGCTTTCTTT
NA | TRBD1 | TRBJ2-2 | TRBV9 | 17 | CASSGTQGAKSTGELFF | TGTGCCAGCAGCGGAACACAGGGGGCCAAGAGCACCGGGGAGCTGTTTTTT
many | NA | TRBJ2-2 | TRBV29-1 | 13 | CSAAGVGAGELFF | TGCAGCGCCGCCGGCGTTGGGGCCGGGGAGCTGTTTTTT
NA | TRBD2 | TRBJ2-2 | TRBV2 | 16 | CASNALAGVSDGELFF | TGTGCCAGCAATGCACTAGCGGGAGTCTCCGACGGGGAGCTGTTTTTT
few | NA | TRBJ2-7 | TRBV7-9 | 15 | CASSFDTDPSYEQYF | TGTGCCAGCAGCTTCGACACGGATCCCTCCTACGAGCAGTACTTC
many | NA | TRBJ2-2 | TRBV29-1 | 13 | CSVEEGNTGELFF | TGCAGCGTTGAAGAAGGGAACACCGGGGAGCTGTTTTTT
NA | NA | TRBJ1-1 | TRBV19 | 16 | CASSNEPGLKNTEAFF | TGTGCCAGTAGTAACGAACCGGGACTAAAGAACACTGAAGCTTTCTTT
NA | NA | TRBJ1-2 | TRBV7-9 | 14 | CASSLAEAGDGYTF | TGTGCCAGCAGCTTAGCAGAGGCAGGGGATGGCTACACCTTC
many | NA | TRBJ1-4 | TRBV25-1 | 16 | CASSEGYAWGNEKLFF | TGTGCCAGCAGTGAGGGCTATGCTTGGGGGAATGAAAAACTGTTTTTT
NA | NA | TRBJ2-3 | TRBV12-3/TRBV12-4 | 14 | CASSPLGISDAQYF | TGTGCCAGCAGCCCACTTGGGATTTCAGATGCGCAGTATTTT
many | TRBD2 | TRBJ2-3 | TRBV7-6 | 15 | CASSLTGGFSDTQYF | TGTGCCAGCAGCTTAACGGGGGGTTTTTCAGATACGCAGTATTTT
NA | TRBD2 | TRBJ2-1 | TRBV7-9 | 15 | CASSLRLAEYNEQFF | TGTGCCAGCAGTCTTAGACTAGCGGAATACAATGAGCAGTTCTTC
NA | TRBD2 | TRBJ2-3 | TRBV27 | 17 | CASSPTPGLVNTDTQYF | TGTGCCAGCAGTCCAACTCCGGGACTAGTTAACACAGATACGCAGTATTTT
many | TRBD1 | TRBJ2-7 | TRBV5-4 | 16 | CASSSLVGGYREEQYF | TGTGCCAGCAGCTCACTCGTAGGGGGCTATCGAGAGGAGCAGTACTTC
many | NA | TRBJ2-7 | TRBV7-9 | 15 | CASSLARGTSYEQYF | TGTGCCAGCAGCTTAGCCAGGGGTACGTCCTACGAGCAGTACTTC
NA | TRBD1 | TRBJ2-7 | TRBV5-1 | 15 | CASSPDRTIAYEQYF | TGCGCCAGCAGCCCGGACAGGACCATTGCCTACGAGCAGTACTTC